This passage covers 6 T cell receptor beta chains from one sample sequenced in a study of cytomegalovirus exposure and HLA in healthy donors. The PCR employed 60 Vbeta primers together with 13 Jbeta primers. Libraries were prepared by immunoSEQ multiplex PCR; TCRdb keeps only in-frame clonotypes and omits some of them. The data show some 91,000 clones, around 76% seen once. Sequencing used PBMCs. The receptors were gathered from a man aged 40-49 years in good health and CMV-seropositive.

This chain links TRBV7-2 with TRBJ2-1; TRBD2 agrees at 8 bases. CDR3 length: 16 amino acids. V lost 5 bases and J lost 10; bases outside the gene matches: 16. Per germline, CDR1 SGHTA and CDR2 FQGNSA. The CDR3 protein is CASSPSSGRRAHEQFF. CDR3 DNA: TGTGCCAGCAGCCCTTCCAGCGGGAGAAGGGCCCACGAGCAGTTCTTC.

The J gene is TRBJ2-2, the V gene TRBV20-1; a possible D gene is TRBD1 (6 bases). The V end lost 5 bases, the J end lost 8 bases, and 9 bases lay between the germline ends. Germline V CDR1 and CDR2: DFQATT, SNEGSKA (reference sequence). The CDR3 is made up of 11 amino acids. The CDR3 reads CSASDRGELFF. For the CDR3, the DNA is TGCAGTGCTTCGGACAGAGGGGAGCTGTTTTTT.

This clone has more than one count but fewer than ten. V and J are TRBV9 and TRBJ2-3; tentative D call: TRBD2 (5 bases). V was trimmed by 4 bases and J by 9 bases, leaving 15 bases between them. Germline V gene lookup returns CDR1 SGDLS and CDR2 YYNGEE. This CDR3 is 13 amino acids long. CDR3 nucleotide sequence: TGTGCCAGCAGCCCCCTCACCGGCGGGACGCAGTATTTT. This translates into CASSPLTGGTQYF.

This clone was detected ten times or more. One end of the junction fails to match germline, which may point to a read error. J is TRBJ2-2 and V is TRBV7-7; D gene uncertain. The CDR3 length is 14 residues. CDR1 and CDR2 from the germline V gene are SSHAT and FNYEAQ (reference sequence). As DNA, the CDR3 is TGTGCTAGCAGCTTGTCATTTAGCACCGGGGAGCTGTTTTTT. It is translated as CASSLSFSTGELFF.

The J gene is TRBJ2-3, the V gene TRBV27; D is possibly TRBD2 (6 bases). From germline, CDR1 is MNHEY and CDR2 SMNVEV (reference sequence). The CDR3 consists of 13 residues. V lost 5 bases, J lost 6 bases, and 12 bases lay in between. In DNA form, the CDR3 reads TGTGCCAGCAGTCCTTGGGGGGAGGATACGCAGTATTTT. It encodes CASSPWGEDTQYF.

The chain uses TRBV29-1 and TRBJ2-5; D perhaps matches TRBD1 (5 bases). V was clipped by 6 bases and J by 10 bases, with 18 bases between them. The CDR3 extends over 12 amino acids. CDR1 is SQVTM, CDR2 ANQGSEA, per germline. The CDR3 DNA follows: TGCAGCGTCACGGACCCGGCCAGGGACCAGTACTTC. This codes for CSVTDPARDQYF.